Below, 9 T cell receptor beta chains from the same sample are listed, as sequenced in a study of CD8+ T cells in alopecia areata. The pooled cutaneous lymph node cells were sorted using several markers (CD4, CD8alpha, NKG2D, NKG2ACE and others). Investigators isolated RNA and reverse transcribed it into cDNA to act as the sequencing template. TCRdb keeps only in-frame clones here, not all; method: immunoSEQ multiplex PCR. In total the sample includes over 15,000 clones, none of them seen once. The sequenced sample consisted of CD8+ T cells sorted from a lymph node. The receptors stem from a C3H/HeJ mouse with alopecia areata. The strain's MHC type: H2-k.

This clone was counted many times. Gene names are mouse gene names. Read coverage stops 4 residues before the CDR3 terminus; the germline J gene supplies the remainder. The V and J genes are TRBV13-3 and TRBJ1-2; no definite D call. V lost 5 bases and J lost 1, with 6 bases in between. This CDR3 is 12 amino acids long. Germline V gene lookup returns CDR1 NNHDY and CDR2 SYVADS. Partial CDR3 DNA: TGTGCCAGCAGCAGACAAAACTCC. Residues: CASSRQNS. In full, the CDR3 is CASSRQNSDYTF.

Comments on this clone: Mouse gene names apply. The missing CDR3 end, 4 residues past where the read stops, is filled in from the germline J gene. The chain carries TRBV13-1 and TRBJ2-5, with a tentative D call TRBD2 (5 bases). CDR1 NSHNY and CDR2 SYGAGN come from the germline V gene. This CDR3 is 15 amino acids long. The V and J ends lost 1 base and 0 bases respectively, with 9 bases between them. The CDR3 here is CASSDPWENQDTQYF. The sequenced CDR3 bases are TGTGCCAGCAGTGATCCCTGGGAGAACCAAGAC.

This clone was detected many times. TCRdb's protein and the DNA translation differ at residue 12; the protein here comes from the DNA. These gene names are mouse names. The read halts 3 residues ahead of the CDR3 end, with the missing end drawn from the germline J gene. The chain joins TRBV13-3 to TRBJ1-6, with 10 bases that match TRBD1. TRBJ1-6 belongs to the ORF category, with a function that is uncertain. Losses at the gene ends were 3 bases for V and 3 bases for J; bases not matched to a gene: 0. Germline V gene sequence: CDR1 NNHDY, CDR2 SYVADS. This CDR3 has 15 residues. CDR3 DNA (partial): TGTGCCAGCAGTGGGACAGGGGGCTATAATTCGCCC. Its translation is CASSGTGGYNSP. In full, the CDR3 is CASSGTGGYNSPLYF.

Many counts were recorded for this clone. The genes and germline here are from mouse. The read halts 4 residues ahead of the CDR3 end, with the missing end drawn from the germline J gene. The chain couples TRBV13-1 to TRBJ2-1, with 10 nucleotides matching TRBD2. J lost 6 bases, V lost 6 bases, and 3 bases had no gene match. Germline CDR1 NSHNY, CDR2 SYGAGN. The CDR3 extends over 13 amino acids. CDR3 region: CASTGTGVAEQFF. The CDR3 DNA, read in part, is TGTGCCAGCACCGGGACTGGGGTTGCT.

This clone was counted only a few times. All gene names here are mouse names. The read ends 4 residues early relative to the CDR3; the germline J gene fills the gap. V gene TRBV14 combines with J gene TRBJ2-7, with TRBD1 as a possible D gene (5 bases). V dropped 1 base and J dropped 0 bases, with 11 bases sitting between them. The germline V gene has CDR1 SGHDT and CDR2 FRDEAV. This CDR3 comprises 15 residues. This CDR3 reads CASSFPTDNSYEQYF. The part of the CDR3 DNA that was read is TGTGCCAGCAGTTTCCCGACGGACAACTCCTAT.

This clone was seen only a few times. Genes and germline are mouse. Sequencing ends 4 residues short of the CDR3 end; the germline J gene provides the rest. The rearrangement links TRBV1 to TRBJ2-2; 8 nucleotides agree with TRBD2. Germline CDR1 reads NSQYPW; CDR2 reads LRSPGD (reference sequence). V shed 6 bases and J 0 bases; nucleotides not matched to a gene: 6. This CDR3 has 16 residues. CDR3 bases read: TGCACCTGCAGGCCTCCACTGGGGGCAAACACCGGG. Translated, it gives CTCRPPLGANTG. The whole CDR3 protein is CTCRPPLGANTGQLYF.

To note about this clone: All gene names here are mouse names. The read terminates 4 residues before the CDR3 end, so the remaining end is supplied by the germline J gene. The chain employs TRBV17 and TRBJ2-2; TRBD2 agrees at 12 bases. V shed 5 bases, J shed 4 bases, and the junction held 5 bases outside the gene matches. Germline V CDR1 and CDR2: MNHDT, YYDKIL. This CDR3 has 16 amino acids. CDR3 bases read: TGTGCTAGCAGTTATGACTGGGGGGGCGGCACCGGG. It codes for CASSYDWGGGTG. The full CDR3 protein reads CASSYDWGGGTGQLYF. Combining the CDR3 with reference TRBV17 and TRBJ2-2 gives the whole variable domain DTTVKQNPRYKLARVGKPVNLICSQTMNHDTMYWYQKKPNQAPKLLLFYYDKILNREADTFEKFQSSRPNNSFCSLYIGSAGLEYSAMYLCASSYDWGGGTGQLYFGEGSKLTVL.

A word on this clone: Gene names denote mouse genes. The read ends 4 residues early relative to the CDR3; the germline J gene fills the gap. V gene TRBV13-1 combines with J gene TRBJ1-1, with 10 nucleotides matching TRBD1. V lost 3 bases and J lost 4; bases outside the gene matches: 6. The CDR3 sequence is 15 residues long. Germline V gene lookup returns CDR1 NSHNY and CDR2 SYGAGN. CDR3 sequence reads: CASSATGGRGTEVFF. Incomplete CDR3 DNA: TGTGCCAGCAGTGCGACAGGGGGCAGGGGCACA.

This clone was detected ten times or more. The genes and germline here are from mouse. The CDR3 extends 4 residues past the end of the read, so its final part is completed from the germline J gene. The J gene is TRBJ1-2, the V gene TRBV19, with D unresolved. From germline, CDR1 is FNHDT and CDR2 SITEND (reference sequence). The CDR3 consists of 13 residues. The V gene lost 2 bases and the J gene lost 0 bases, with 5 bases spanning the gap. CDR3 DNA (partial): TGTGCCAGCAGTATCACAACAAACTCC. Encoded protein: CASSITTNS. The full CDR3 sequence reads CASSITTNSDYTF.